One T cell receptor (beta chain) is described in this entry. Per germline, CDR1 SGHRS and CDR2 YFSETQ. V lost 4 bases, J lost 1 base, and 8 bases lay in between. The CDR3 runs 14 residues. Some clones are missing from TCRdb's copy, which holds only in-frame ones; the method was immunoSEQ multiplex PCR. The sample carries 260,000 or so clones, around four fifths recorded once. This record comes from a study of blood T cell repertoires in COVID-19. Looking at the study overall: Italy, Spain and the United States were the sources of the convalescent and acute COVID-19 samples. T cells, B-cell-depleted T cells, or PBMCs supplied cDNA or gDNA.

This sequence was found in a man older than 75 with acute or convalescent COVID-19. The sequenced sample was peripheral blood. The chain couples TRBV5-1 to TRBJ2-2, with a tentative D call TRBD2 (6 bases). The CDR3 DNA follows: TGCGCCAGCAGCGGGGGACTGAACACCGGGGAGCTGTTTTTT. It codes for CASSGGLNTGELFF.